These 29 T cell receptor beta chains came from one sample sequenced in a study of CD8+ T cells in alopecia areata. Once RNA had been extracted, it was reverse transcribed into cDNA to act as the sequencing template. Assay used: immunoSEQ multiplex PCR; TCRdb lists only in-frame clones, some missing. The table lists roughly 170,000 clones, 59% of them singletons. The sequencing here drew on CD4+ T cells sorted from blood, taken at week 0. The receptors shown here come from a human donor with alopecia areata.

The chain recombines TRBV10-3 with TRBJ2-3; D is unclear. The CDR3 consists of 15 residues. Trimming pared 0 bases from V and 0 bases from J, leaving 7 bases between. Germline values: CDR1 ENHRY, CDR2 SYGVKD. Here the CDR3 reads CAISESQISTDTQYF. The CDR3, as DNA: TGTGCCATCAGTGAGTCACAGATTAGCACAGATACGCAGTATTTT.

This clone was counted only a few times. The J gene is TRBJ1-4, the V gene TRBV29-1; possibly TRBD1 for D (6 bases). V dropped 1 base and J dropped 6 bases, with 9 bases sitting between them. This CDR3 has 13 amino acids. The germline gives CDR1 SQVTM, CDR2 ANQGSEA. The CDR3 bases are TGCAGCGTTGAAGTAAACAGGGATGAAAAACTGTTTTTT. Translation: CSVEVNRDEKLFF.

This clone was detected only a few times. The rearrangement links TRBV5-1 to TRBJ2-1; 10 nucleotides match TRBD1. The CDR3 runs 13 residues. V lost 5 bases to trimming and J lost 9 bases; unmatched junction nucleotides: 5. CDR1 SGHRS and CDR2 YFSETQ come from the germline V gene. The CDR3 here is CASRRDRGGEQFF. CDR3 coding DNA: TGCGCCAGCAGACGGGACAGGGGTGGTGAGCAGTTCTTC.

The chain recombines TRBV7-2 with TRBJ2-1; D could derive from TRBD1 or TRBD2 (7 bases each). V lost 0 bases and J lost 7, with 13 bases in between. CDR3 length equals 15 residues. Germline assignment: CDR1 SGHTA and CDR2 FQGNSA. The CDR3 coding sequence is TGTGCCAGCAGCTTAGCCCAGGGGGGGGCAAATGAGCAGTTCTTC. Translating gives CASSLAQGGANEQFF.

Remarks on this clone: Compared with germline, one end of the junction differs, possibly owing to a read error. The V and J genes are TRBV7-9 and TRBJ2-7, with 7 bases lining up with TRBD1. CDR1 is SEHNR, CDR2 FQNEAQ, per germline (reference sequence). The CDR3 contains 12 residues. DNA for the CDR3: TGTGCCAGCAGCTTAATACAGGGGAATGCTTTTTTC. Protein sequence: CASSLIQGNAFF.

This clone was seen a handful of times. V gene TRBV5-1 combines with J gene TRBJ1-1; unclear D gene. Between the trimmed V and J ends, which lost 2 bases and 1 base, there was a span of 6 bases. The germline gives CDR1 SGHRS, CDR2 YFSETQ. The CDR3 is made up of 13 amino acids. CDR3 protein: CASSFAGNTEAFF. CDR3 DNA sequence: TGCGCCAGCAGCTTTGCTGGGAACACTGAAGCTTTCTTT.

V and J are TRBV19 and TRBJ2-7, with TRBD1 matching 8 bases. The CDR3 is 14 amino acids. CDR1 is LNHDA and CDR2 is SQIVND in the germline V gene (reference sequence). After removal of 9 bases from V and 0 bases from J, the junction contained 7 bases not matched to a gene. The CDR3 region is CASQTGGSSYEQYF. CDR3 nucleotide sequence: TGTGCCAGCCAAACAGGGGGGAGCTCCTACGAGCAGTACTTC.

This clone came up once. V usage is TRBV29-1 and J usage is TRBJ2-7; D remains ambiguous. With 6 bases removed from V and 6 bases from J, the gap between germline ends came to 21 bases. Germline V CDR1 and CDR2: SQVTM, ANQGSEA. The CDR3 runs 14 residues. In DNA form, the CDR3 reads TGCAGCGTCGTACAGACCGAGACCCTGGGCGAGCAGTACTTC. Its translation is CSVVQTETLGEQYF.

The rearrangement links TRBV4-1 to TRBJ2-3, with 8 bases that match TRBD2. CDR3 length: 16 residues. V shed 4 bases, J shed 0 bases, and the junction held 6 bases outside the gene matches. Germline values: CDR1 MGHRA, CDR2 YSYEKL. The CDR3 DNA reads TGCGCCAGCAGCCGAGGAGCGGGGGCTAGCACAGATACGCAGTATTTT. Its protein is CASSRGAGASTDTQYF.

A few counts support this clone. The rearrangement joins TRBV29-1 to TRBJ2-7; weak D call: TRBD2 (5 bases). The CDR3 length is 14 residues. Trimming took 5 bases from V and 3 from J, leaving 17 bases between them. Per the germline V gene, CDR1 is SQVTM and CDR2 is ANQGSEA. The CDR3 sequence: CSVRGRASDYEQYF. For the CDR3, the DNA is TGCAGCGTTCGAGGGCGGGCCAGTGACTACGAGCAGTACTTC.

The chain links TRBV29-1 to TRBJ2-5; D might be TRBD2 (5 bases). Germline V lookup: CDR1 SQVTM, CDR2 ANQGSEA. Trimming took off 7 bases at V and 2 bases at J, with 17 bases between the two ends. The CDR3 loop spans 14 amino acids. The chain's CDR3 is CSASPGLLQETQYF. In DNA, the CDR3 is TGCAGCGCCAGCCCCGGACTGTTACAAGAGACCCAGTACTTC.

This clone was seen only a few times. The CDR3 protein is CSARDSTEQYF. The CDR3, as DNA: TGCAGCGCACGGGACAGTACCGAGCAGTACTTC. The chain links TRBV29-1 to TRBJ2-7; 7 bases line up with TRBD1. This CDR3 comprises 11 residues. Germline V gene lookup returns CDR1 SQVTM and CDR2 ANQGSEA. V was clipped by 7 bases and J by 6 bases; unmatched bases: 6.

The count of this clone is one. V gene TRBV5-6 combines with J gene TRBJ2-7; weak D call: TRBD2 (6 bases). Trimming pared 3 bases from V and 1 base from J, leaving 8 bases between. Germline V gene lookup returns CDR1 SGHDT and CDR2 YYEEEE. The CDR3 covers 13 residues. The CDR3 DNA is TGTGCCAGCAGCTATCGGGGGTCCTACGAGCAGTACTTC. This sequence encodes CASSYRGSYEQYF.

The rearrangement links TRBV7-9 to TRBJ1-4; D remains ambiguous. CDR3 length: 16 residues. Germline values: CDR1 SEHNR, CDR2 FQNEAQ (reference sequence). Trimming pared 5 bases from V and 0 bases from J, leaving 13 bases between. CDR3 region: CASSPTLTATNEKLFF. Written as DNA, the CDR3 is TGTGCCAGCAGCCCCACCCTAACAGCAACTAATGAAAAACTGTTTTTT.

The chain is built from TRBV19 and TRBJ2-5, with TRBD2 as a possible D gene (6 bases). V was clipped by 3 bases and J by 1 base, with 12 bases between them. Per germline, CDR1 LNHDA and CDR2 SQIVND (reference sequence). The CDR3 has 15 amino acids. CDR3 loop: CASSIGTQAQETQYF. The CDR3 DNA follows: TGTGCCAGTAGTATCGGGACTCAGGCCCAAGAGACCCAGTACTTC.

The chain couples TRBV29-1 to TRBJ1-2; TRBD1 matches at 7 bases. CDR1 is SQVTM, CDR2 ANQGSEA, per germline. The CDR3 loop spans 12 amino acids. Germline trimming cut 5 bases from V and 7 bases from J; bases unmatched to any gene: 7. CDR3 nucleotide sequence: TGCAGCGTTTCAAAGGGGGCCTTTGGCTACACCTTC. Translated, it gives CSVSKGAFGYTF.

This clone turned up a few times. J is TRBJ1-3 and V is TRBV19, with TRBD1 matching 8 bases. The CDR3 is made up of 14 amino acids. V trimming: 5 bases; J trimming: 3 bases; junction bases outside the gene matches: 3. The V gene's germline CDR1 is LNHDA and CDR2 SQIVND (reference sequence). The CDR3 DNA sequence: TGTGCCAGTAGTGGGGACAGGCGTGGAAACACCATATATTTT. It yields the protein CASSGDRRGNTIYF.

J is TRBJ1-6 and V is TRBV29-1, with a possible D match to TRBD1 (5 bases). Trimming removed 7 bases from V and 9 bases from J, with 13 bases in between. CDR1 is SQVTM and CDR2 is ANQGSEA in the germline V gene. This CDR3 contains 12 residues. Here the CDR3 reads CSAGTLGSPLHF. The CDR3 DNA sequence: TGCAGCGCCGGGACCTTAGGTTCACCCCTCCACTTT.

The chain joins TRBV11-2 to TRBJ2-6; D gene ambiguous. The CDR3 extends over 15 amino acids. Germline V gene sequence: CDR1 SGHAT, CDR2 FQNNGV. Trimming removed 7 bases at V and 0 bases at J, with 10 bases between. As DNA, the CDR3 is TGTGCCAGCACTAAACATCACTCTGGGGCCAACGTCCTGACTTTC. Translated: CASTKHHSGANVLTF.

The chain is built from TRBV6-9 and TRBJ1-1; 12 bases match TRBD1. This CDR3 spans 16 amino acids. Germline V gives CDR1 MNHGY, CDR2 SVAAGI. Trimming removed 10 bases from V and 4 bases from J; junction bases left unmatched: 13. CDR3 region: CAMPFVGQGAGTEAFF. In DNA, the CDR3 is TGTGCCATGCCTTTTGTGGGACAGGGGGCTGGCACTGAAGCTTTCTTT.

This clone was counted only a few times. The chain joins TRBV5-6 to TRBJ1-6, with TRBD1 matching 10 bases. Germline V gene data show CDR1 as SGHDT and CDR2 as YYEEEE. V trimming: 4 bases; J trimming: 4 bases; junction bases outside the gene matches: 5. This CDR3 has 16 amino acids. CDR3 sequence (DNA): TGTGCCAGCAGCGAGGACAGGGGGAGATATAATTCACCCCTCCACTTT. Amino acids: CASSEDRGRYNSPLHF. The whole variable domain, filled in from reference TRBV5-6 and TRBJ1-6, reads DAGVTQSPTHLIKTRGQQVTLRCSPKSGHDTVSWYQQALGQGPQFIFQYYEEEERQRGNFPDRFSGHQFPNYSSELNVNALLLGDSALYLCASSEDRGRYNSPLHFGNGTRLTVT.

The chain uses TRBV6-6 and TRBJ2-6; no definite D call. Trimming removed 7 bases from V and 0 bases from J, with 10 bases in between. The CDR3 has 15 amino acids. CDR1 is MNHNY, CDR2 SVGAGI, per germline (reference sequence). The CDR3 loop reads CASTRGGSGANVLTF. As DNA, the CDR3 is TGTGCCAGCACCAGAGGCGGCTCTGGGGCCAACGTCCTGACTTTC.

This clone appeared a few times. The chain employs TRBV30 and TRBJ1-2, with D possibly matching TRBD1 (6 bases). Germline loops: CDR1 GTSNPN, CDR2 SVGIG (reference sequence). This CDR3 spans 15 amino acids. The V end lost 5 bases, the J end lost 4 bases, and 20 bases lay between the germline ends. The CDR3 here is CAWHQYPGGLYGYTF. The CDR3 nucleotides read TGTGCCTGGCACCAGTACCCGGGGGGCCTCTATGGCTACACCTTC.

The J gene is TRBJ2-7, the V gene TRBV11-1; the D gene is possibly TRBD1 (6 bases). The length of the CDR3 is 14 residues. The V and J ends lost 4 bases and 4 bases respectively, with 14 bases between them. Per the germline V gene, CDR1 is SGHAT and CDR2 is FQDESV (reference sequence). DNA of the CDR3: TGTGCCAGCAGCTCCAGGGGTTCGGTTTACGAGCAGTACTTC. This translates into CASSSRGSVYEQYF.

The chain joins TRBV7-2 to TRBJ2-7; 7 bases line up with TRBD1. The CDR3 extends over 16 amino acids. Losses at the gene ends were 3 bases for V and 2 bases for J; bases not matched to a gene: 10. In germline, CDR1 is SGHTA, CDR2 FQGNSA. Here the CDR3 reads CASSFLPGQRTYEQYF. CDR3 DNA sequence: TGTGCCAGCAGCTTCCTCCCGGGACAGAGGACCTACGAGCAGTACTTC.

V usage is TRBV30 and J usage is TRBJ1-5; TRBD1 is a possible D gene (6 bases). Germline-derived CDR1 and CDR2 are GTSNPN and SVGIG (reference sequence). The CDR3 sequence is 13 residues long. V gave up 1 base and J gave up 5 bases, with 9 bases separating them. As DNA, the CDR3 is TGTGCCTGGAGTGACAGGGCGTATCAGCCCCAGCATTTT. As protein: CAWSDRAYQPQHF. Full variable domain (outside the CDR3, taken from reference TRBV30 and TRBJ1-5): SQTIHQWPATLVQPVGSPLSLECTVEGTSNPNLYWYRQAAGRGLQLLFYSVGIGQISSEVPQNLSASRPQDRQFILSSKKLLLSDSGFYLCAWSDRAYQPQHFGDGTRLSIL.

The V call is TRBV5-6, the J call TRBJ1-2; TRBD1 agrees at 9 bases. CDR3 size: 14 residues. CDR1 is SGHDT and CDR2 is YYEEEE in the germline V gene. The ends lost 3 bases at V and 5 bases at J; junction bases unmatched: 5. CDR3 DNA: TGTGCCAGCAGCTCGGGGGACAGGGCGTATGGCTACACCTTC. It specifies CASSSGDRAYGYTF.

The chain uses TRBV29-1 and TRBJ1-1, with 7 bases lining up with TRBD1. Germline V lookup: CDR1 SQVTM, CDR2 ANQGSEA. Unmatched junction bases numbered 10, after V lost 4 bases and J lost 8 bases. The CDR3 length is 13 residues. In nucleotides, the CDR3 is TGCAGCGTTGCCCCAACAGGGGCCCCCGAAGCTTTCTTT. Its protein product is CSVAPTGAPEAFF.

J is TRBJ2-1 and V is TRBV29-1, with D possibly called TRBD1 or TRBD2 (5 bases each). With 6 bases removed from V and 6 bases from J, the gap between germline ends came to 9 bases. This CDR3 comprises 11 residues. Germline assignment: CDR1 SQVTM and CDR2 ANQGSEA. As DNA, the CDR3 is TGCAGCGTAGGGGAGCTCAATGAGCAGTTCTTC. Translating it yields CSVGELNEQFF.